This T cell receptor (beta chain) was recovered during a study of blood T cell repertoires in COVID-19 (dated by TCRdb to about 2020). Regarding the study in general: Samples from collaborators originated in the United States, Italy and Spain and spanned both the acute and convalescent phases of COVID-19. The material from the prospective study consisted of cDNA or gDNA derived from T cells, B-cell-depleted T cells, or PBMCs. The dataset comprised deeply sampled blood TCRbeta repertoires from subjects exposed to, actively infected with, or recovered from COVID-19. The repertoires were released in a freely available public database intended as a resource for research on the immune response to SARS-CoV-2. Samples came from the ongoing ImmuneRACE study (first 160 participants) plus 1,254 subjects from 6 global collaborators. The sample metadata nearly always contained a de-identified subject ID, COVID-19 status, age in years and sex. Where available, HLA class I and class II types were obtained from metadata supplied by the sample provider rather than from assay-based typing.

With regard to this clone: Its binding antigen is unknown. The input lacks base qualities; no much larger clone sits a single base away.

Enrolling through a virtual design, the prospective study's participants ranged in age from about 18 to 89 years and lived across around 25 United States geographic areas. In the prospective study, cohorts were assigned on the basis of participant-reported clinical history obtained from a screening survey and a study questionnaire. Recovered participants in ImmuneRACE Cohort 3 were defined as having two consecutive negative NP/OP PCR tests, clearance from a healthcare professional, or resolution of symptoms. Mobile phlebotomists in the prospective study collected whole blood, serum and a nasopharyngeal or oropharyngeal swab from every participant. Additional blood draws and questionnaires over an approximately two-month period could optionally be provided by prospective study participants. Prospective study blood samples were shipped either frozen or at room temperature before DNA extraction. What the authors observed across the whole study: How much clinical and demographic metadata was included differed by source and by participant, and the metadata was provided uncurated.

TCRbeta CDR3 regions were amplified from genomic DNA using the immunoSEQ Assay, a bias-controlled multiplex PCR. The authors' analysis ran thus. The number of nucleated cells in each sample was estimated by amplification of reference gene primers within the assay. To quantify the absolute abundance of each unique TCRbeta CDR3 rearrangement, sequence reads were collapsed and filtered. Productive Simpson clonality was computed per sample as the square root of Simpson's diversity index over productive rearrangements. TCRdb provides this immuneACCESS table in a form limited to in-frame rearrangements. Some clones are lacking; in checked studies, under half of them reflect an unresolved V gene, and why the rest are absent is not known. V, J and clone size are those of that table, while D and trimming were read from the DNA. The sample yields roughly 300,000 clones; approximately 84% were counted once. In total, the top ten clones hold more than 9% of the sample.

Trimming costs V 1 base and J 4 bases, and their ends lie 6 bases apart. Spanning cysteine to phenylalanine, the CDR3 consists of 13 amino acids. The entry retains the CDR3 DNA only, 39 bases that are in frame from base 1. The chain is assembled from TRBV12-3 or TRBV12-4 and TRBJ2-3; the best D guess is TRBD2, with 5 bases matching. What was sequenced was PBMCs or T cells enriched from blood (not recorded which). This clonotype originated in a woman aged 18-35 years who had recovered from COVID-19. The sequence in DNA is TGTGCCAGCAGTTTAGGGGAGCCAGATACGCAGTATTTT. Its translation reads: CASSLGEPDTQYF.